The 32 T cell receptor beta chains given below trace back to one sample, sequenced in a study of follicular helper T cells after annual influenza vaccination. Measured with immunoSEQ multiplex PCR; TCRdb has only the in-frame clones, and not every one. The top ten hold 0.4% to 0.55% of the sample, which has approximately 14,000 clones, approximately 80% seen once. Noted time point: 2015-2016 season, pre-vaccination. This material consisted of CXCR5- memory CD4+ T cells sorted from blood, taken on the day of influenza vaccination. These receptors all come from an adult who received the influenza vaccine.

The chain joins TRBV10-1 to TRBJ2-5; TRBD1 matches at 10 bases. This CDR3 contains 14 residues. Germline V gives CDR1 WNHNN, CDR2 SYGVQD (reference sequence). J gave up 2 bases and V 5 bases, and 2 bases lay outside the gene matches. The DNA for the CDR3 is TGCGCCAGCAGTTTGGGACAGGGGCAAGAGACCCAGTACTTC. Protein: CASSLGQGQETQYF.

J is TRBJ1-4 and V is TRBV29-1, with no clear D. CDR3 length equals 15 residues. Germline CDR1 reads SQVTM; CDR2 reads ANQGSEA. Deletions cut 4 bases from V and 8 bases from J, with 20 bases between. CDR3 amino acids: CSVADTGKGGEKLFF. The CDR3 DNA follows: TGCAGCGTTGCAGATACCGGGAAGGGAGGGGAAAAACTGTTTTTT.

The sample holds one count of this clone. V and J are TRBV18 and TRBJ2-2; 14 bases line up with TRBD2. This CDR3 region has 17 residues. CDR1 is KGHSH and CDR2 is LQKENI in the germline V gene. J lost 6 bases, V lost 2 bases, and 5 bases had no gene match. CDR3 sequence (DNA): TGTGCCAGCTCACCAAAGGGACTAGCGGGGGACGCCGGGGAGCTGTTTTTT. This sequence encodes CASSPKGLAGDAGELFF.

This clone has only a few counts. This chain uses TRBV25-1 with TRBJ1-5, with a tentative D call TRBD1 (5 bases). CDR1 MGHDK and CDR2 SYGVNS come from the germline V gene. V lost 5 bases and J lost 5, with 13 bases in between. The CDR3 is 14 residues long. The CDR3 DNA reads TGTGCCAGCAGTCGTAGTGGGGGAGATCAGCCCCAGCATTTT. This gives the protein CASSRSGGDQPQHF.

The genes are TRBV4-3 and TRBJ1-6; perhaps TRBD1 as D (5 bases). The CDR3 loop spans 17 amino acids. The ends were cut back, 0 bases at V and 0 bases at J, with 9 bases in the middle. Germline V gene sequence: CDR1 LGHNA, CDR2 YSLEER. The CDR3 nucleotides read TGCGCCAGCAGCCAAGATTGGGGGAGCTCCTATAATTCACCCCTCCACTTT. Amino acids: CASSQDWGSSYNSPLHF.

The V call is TRBV7-2, the J call TRBJ2-3; unclear D gene. CDR1 is SGHTA, CDR2 FQGNSA, per germline. The CDR3 is 12 amino acids. The germline V and J ends were trimmed by 5 bases and 5 bases, with 8 bases remaining between them. The CDR3: CASSAPLDTQYF. The CDR3 DNA reads TGTGCCAGCAGCGCCCCCTTAGATACGCAGTATTTT.

The chain employs TRBV7-7 and TRBJ2-5; maybe TRBD2 (7 bases). The V end lost 4 bases, the J end lost 0 bases, and 27 bases lay between the germline ends. Germline V lookup: CDR1 SSHAT, CDR2 FNYEAQ (reference sequence). CDR3 length: 20 amino acids. CDR3 nucleotides: TGTGCCAGCAGCTCACGTCCACCGGGGGGCCAAAACCCGTACCAAGAGACCCAGTACTTC. It is translated as CASSSRPPGGQNPYQETQYF.

V is TRBV7-8 and J is TRBJ1-1; 10 bases are a match to TRBD1. Germline loops: CDR1 SGHVS, CDR2 FQNEAQ. The CDR3 covers 16 residues. V shed 4 bases and J 1 base; nucleotides not matched to a gene: 6. The CDR3 spells CASSSGQGVANTEAFF. As DNA, the CDR3 is TGTGCCAGCAGCTCTGGACAGGGGGTCGCGAACACTGAAGCTTTCTTT.

The chain couples TRBV7-2 to TRBJ2-3, with 10 positions matching TRBD2. CDR1 is SGHTA and CDR2 is FQGNSA in the germline V gene. This CDR3 region has 16 residues. The V and J ends lost 4 bases and 4 bases, in that order; junction bases with no gene match: 8. In nucleotides, the CDR3 is TGTGCCAGCAGCTCCAGCGGGGGGGCCAGGCCAGATACGCAGTATTTT. Protein product: CASSSSGGARPDTQYF.

This chain joins TRBV6-6 and TRBJ1-2; possible D gene TRBD1, 5 bases. V shed 5 bases and J shed 8 bases, with 15 bases lying between them. Germline loops: CDR1 MNHNY, CDR2 SVGAGI (reference sequence). This CDR3 is 13 amino acids long. CDR3 protein: CASSPPGKVGYTF. Here the CDR3 DNA reads TGTGCCAGCAGTCCCCCAGGGAAAGTAGGCTACACCTTC.

The genes are TRBV18 and TRBJ2-1, with 8 bases that match TRBD2. This CDR3 contains 13 residues. Germline values: CDR1 KGHSH, CDR2 LQKENI. After removal of 4 bases from V and 5 bases from J, the junction contained 1 base not matched to a gene. CDR3 nucleotides: TGTGCCAGCTCACGGGGACTAGACAATGAGCAGTTCTTC. It specifies CASSRGLDNEQFF.

The rearrangement links TRBV7-2 to TRBJ2-3; 9 bases fit TRBD1. This CDR3 is built from 17 residues. Germline CDR1 is SGHTA and CDR2 is FQGNSA. Germline trimming cut 5 bases from V and 2 bases from J; bases unmatched to any gene: 11. The CDR3 DNA follows: TGTGCCAGCAGCCCGAGGCCGGGACAGGGTATCACAGATACGCAGTATTTT. Its translation: CASSPRPGQGITDTQYF. Using reference TRBV7-2 and TRBJ2-3 for the parts outside the CDR3, the full variable domain is GAGVSQSPSNKVTEKGKDVELRCDPISGHTALYWYRQSLGQGLEFLIYFQGNSAPDKSGLPSDRFSAERTGGSVSTLTIQRTQQEDSAVYLCASSPRPGQGITDTQYFGPGTRLTVL.

The rearrangement uses TRBV7-9 and TRBJ1-6; D is undetermined. The germline V and J ends were trimmed by 3 bases and 5 bases, with 2 bases remaining between them. The CDR3 extends over 12 amino acids. The germline V gene encodes CDR1 SEHNR and CDR2 FQNEAQ (reference sequence). Here the CDR3 reads CASSLNNSPLHF. Here the CDR3 DNA reads TGTGCCAGCAGCTTGAATAATTCACCCCTCCACTTT. The full variable domain, its missing parts supplied by reference TRBV7-9 and TRBJ1-6, is DTGVSQNPRHKITKRGQNVTFRCDPISEHNRLYWYRQTLGQGPEFLTYFQNEAQLEKSRLLSDRFSAERPKGSFSTLEIQRTEQGDSAMYLCASSLNNSPLHFGNGTRLTVT.

The chain recombines TRBV6-6 with TRBJ2-3, with no clear D. Trimming stripped 0 bases from V and 2 bases from J, with 12 bases between. This CDR3 is built from 16 residues. Germline V gives CDR1 MNHNY, CDR2 SVGAGI (reference sequence). In DNA, the CDR3 is TGTGCCAGCAGTTACTCGTCCCCTGTTAACACAGATACGCAGTATTTT. Protein sequence: CASSYSSPVNTDTQYF.

This sequence joins TRBV11-1 and TRBJ2-2, with D unresolved. Trimming took off 3 bases at V and 5 bases at J, with 7 bases between the two ends. Germline V gives CDR1 SGHAT, CDR2 FQDESV (reference sequence). CDR3 length: 13 residues. CDR3 in amino acids: CASSLRRTGELFF. DNA for the CDR3: TGTGCCAGCAGCTTGCGCAGGACCGGGGAGCTGTTTTTT.

The chain combines TRBV19 with TRBJ2-5; possibly TRBD1 for D (6 bases). Germline V CDR1 and CDR2: LNHDA, SQIVND (reference sequence). The CDR3 is made up of 15 amino acids. V lost 5 bases, J lost 5 bases, and 18 bases lay in between. The CDR3 DNA is TGTGCCAGTAGTTACTCAGGGGATTTGCGTGAGACCCAGTACTTC. Translating gives CASSYSGDLRETQYF.

The rearrangement links TRBV5-5 to TRBJ2-7; D call uncertain. The CDR3 loop spans 15 amino acids. Deletions cut 0 bases from V and 2 bases from J, with 12 bases between. Germline V gene sequence: CDR1 SGHKS, CDR2 YYEKEE (reference sequence). The CDR3 is CASSLDLTLAYEQYF. DNA for the CDR3: TGTGCCAGCAGCTTGGATTTGACGTTAGCCTACGAGCAGTACTTC.

V usage is TRBV7-9 and J usage is TRBJ2-1; D unclear. V was trimmed by 3 bases and J by 5 bases, leaving 5 bases between them. This CDR3 contains 12 residues. CDR1 and CDR2 (germline): SEHNR, FQNEAQ (reference sequence). The CDR3 DNA follows: TGTGCCAGCAGCTTCTTGAACAATGAGCAGTTCTTC. Translated, it gives CASSFLNNEQFF.

The chain carries TRBV6-5 and TRBJ2-1; TRBD1 might be the D (6 bases). Germline loops: CDR1 MNHEY, CDR2 SVGAGI. The CDR3 loop spans 15 amino acids. Trimming removed 3 bases from V and 3 bases from J, with 12 bases in between. CDR3 coding DNA: TGTGCCAGCAGTTATAGGGGACAAGACTACAATGAGCAGTTCTTC. It codes for CASSYRGQDYNEQFF.

The V call is TRBV29-1, the J call TRBJ2-2, with D hard to call. The CDR3 length is 14 residues. Trimming took off 2 bases at V and 0 bases at J, with 7 bases between the two ends. Germline V CDR1 and CDR2: SQVTM, ANQGSEA. Written as DNA, the CDR3 is TGCAGCGTTGAAAGGATCGCGAACACCGGGGAGCTGTTTTTT. It codes for CSVERIANTGELFF.

This rearrangement joins TRBV18 to TRBJ2-5; D remains unclear. Trimming took 1 base from V and 5 from J, leaving 8 bases between them. Germline V lookup: CDR1 KGHSH, CDR2 LQKENI. The CDR3 extends over 13 amino acids. The CDR3 reads CASSPQGRETQYF. CDR3 sequence (DNA): TGTGCCAGCTCACCACAGGGTCGTGAGACCCAGTACTTC. The variable domain in full, completed from reference TRBV18 and TRBJ2-5, reads NAGVMQNPRHLVRRRGQEARLRCSPMKGHSHVYWYRQLPEEGLKFMVYLQKENIIDESGMPKERFSAEFPKEGPSILRIQQVVRGDSAAYFCASSPQGRETQYFGPGTRLLVL.

This rearrangement joins TRBV28 to TRBJ2-5; the D gene is possibly TRBD1 (5 bases). Germline CDR1 is MDHEN and CDR2 is SYDVKM. CDR3 length: 16 amino acids. The V end lost 3 bases, the J end lost 2 bases, and 16 bases lay between the germline ends. CDR3 coding DNA: TGTGCCAGCAGTTTCTCGTTCTGGCAGGGACAAGAGACCCAGTACTTC. Translated: CASSFSFWQGQETQYF.

The J gene is TRBJ1-1, the V gene TRBV6-1; D gene ambiguous. The CDR3 contains 13 residues. Germline V gene lookup returns CDR1 MNHNS and CDR2 SASEGT. V lost 8 bases and J 6 bases, leaving 16 bases between the germline ends. The CDR3 DNA follows: TGTGCCAGCTCGGTCGGCCTATTCGCTGAAGCTTTCTTT. As protein: CASSVGLFAEAFF.

This clone has only one observation. The V call is TRBV4-3, the J call TRBJ1-2; D unresolved. The germline CDR1 and CDR2 sequences are LGHNA and YSLEER. This CDR3 region has 14 residues. Trimming cost V 2 bases and J 4 bases, with 11 bases left between them. CDR3 bases: TGCGCCAGCAGCCAACAAACACCTCCCTATGGCTACACCTTC. It is translated as CASSQQTPPYGYTF.

The chain couples TRBV7-9 to TRBJ2-3; D is perhaps TRBD2 (5 bases). Trimming cost V 5 bases and J 6 bases, with 21 bases left between them. This CDR3 is built from 16 residues. The germline CDR1 and CDR2 sequences are SEHNR and FQNEAQ (reference sequence). Here the CDR3 DNA reads TGTGCCAGCAGCCCATCTCAGACTACCCATTTGGATACGCAGTATTTT. Protein product: CASSPSQTTHLDTQYF.

The chain links TRBV5-4 to TRBJ2-6; 10 bases are shared with TRBD1. The J segment lost 0 bases and the V segment lost 0 bases, leaving 9 bases of the junction unmatched. Germline assignment: CDR1 SGHNT and CDR2 YYREEE (reference sequence). The CDR3 consists of 20 residues. The CDR3 sequence is CASSLDRQGAPHSGANVLTF. CDR3 in DNA: TGTGCCAGCAGCTTGGACCGACAGGGGGCGCCCCACTCTGGGGCCAACGTCCTGACTTTC.

The rearrangement joins TRBV18 to TRBJ2-5; D gene unclear. The CDR3 has 13 residues. The germline CDR1 and CDR2 sequences are KGHSH and LQKENI. V lost 6 bases and J lost 3, with 11 bases in between. The CDR3 region has the DNA TGTGCCAGCTCTCGAACTATTGAAGAGACCCAGTACTTC. Amino acids: CASSRTIEETQYF.

The chain recombines TRBV7-9 with TRBJ1-1, with 7 bases lining up with TRBD1. The V segment lost 5 bases and the J segment 9 bases; nucleotides outside the gene matches: 9. CDR3 size: 13 residues. CDR1 and CDR2 (germline): SEHNR, FQNEAQ (reference sequence). Here the CDR3 reads CASSLEMTGKAFF. In DNA, the CDR3 is TGTGCCAGCAGCCTCGAGATGACAGGGAAAGCTTTCTTT.

This sequence joins TRBV4-1 and TRBJ2-7; 11 bases match TRBD1. With V trimmed by 2 bases and J by 3 bases, 6 bases remained unmatched. This CDR3 has 16 residues. Germline values: CDR1 MGHRA, CDR2 YSYEKL. CDR3 sequence (DNA): TGCGCCAGCAGCCAAAAGTGGGGACAGGGGGTCTACGAGCAGTACTTC. Translated, it gives CASSQKWGQGVYEQYF.

The chain links TRBV2 to TRBJ2-1, with TRBD2 matching 10 bases. Germline V gene data show CDR1 as SNHLY and CDR2 as FYNNEI. Trimming cost V 7 bases and J 8 bases; bases outside gene matches: 5. The length of the CDR3 is 13 residues. CDR3 region: CASNKRGGDEQFF. CDR3 nucleotides: TGTGCCAGCAACAAGCGGGGGGGCGATGAGCAGTTCTTC.

The gene calls are TRBV4-3 and TRBJ2-7; D may be TRBD1 (6 bases). V was trimmed by 0 bases and J by 3 bases, leaving 9 bases between them. The CDR3 sequence is 14 residues long. Per germline, CDR1 LGHNA and CDR2 YSLEER. CDR3 nucleotide sequence: TGCGCCAGCAGCCAAGAGGGCAGGGGCTACGAGCAGTACTTC. It encodes CASSQEGRGYEQYF.

The chain recombines TRBV6-1 with TRBJ1-5; no definite D call. V was shortened by 4 bases and J by 3 bases, with 10 bases between the two germline ends. The germline CDR1 and CDR2 sequences are MNHNS and SASEGT. The CDR3 extends over 14 amino acids. The CDR3: CASSVWQFNQPQHF. DNA for the CDR3: TGTGCCAGCAGTGTTTGGCAGTTCAATCAGCCCCAGCATTTT.